One sample yielded the 24 T cell receptor beta chains listed below, sequenced in a study of cytomegalovirus exposure and HLA in healthy donors. PCR used 60 Vbeta primers and 13 Jbeta primers. Generated by immunoSEQ multiplex PCR, the TCRdb table keeps only in-frame clones and is missing some. The repertoire holds over 200,000 clones, with approximately 82% as singletons. Material: PBMCs. These receptors originate from a woman between 40 and 50 years old in good health and CMV-seronegative.

This clone was observed once. The chain is built from TRBV18 and TRBJ1-2; tentatively, D is TRBD1 (5 bases). The germline V gene encodes CDR1 KGHSH and CDR2 LQKENI. This CDR3 is 14 amino acids long. V lost 6 bases to trimming and J lost 2 bases, with 13 bases between them. In DNA, the CDR3 is TGTGCCAGCTCCCGGGCGGGGACCAACTATGGCTACACCTTC. Translating gives CASSRAGTNYGYTF.

This chain links TRBV19 with TRBJ1-5; TRBD1 agrees at 7 bases. There are 15 residues in the CDR3. J gave up 6 bases and V 4 bases, and 9 bases lay outside the gene matches. Germline values: CDR1 LNHDA, CDR2 SQIVND (reference sequence). Written as DNA, the CDR3 is TGTGCCAGTAGTACCGTGACAGGGTTCGGTCAGCCCCAGCATTTT. Residues: CASSTVTGFGQPQHF.

Only a few counts were recorded for this clone. The V gene is TRBV4-1, the J gene TRBJ2-7; the D gene is possibly TRBD1 (6 bases). Trimming shortened V by 4 bases and J by 7 bases, and 14 bases separated the two germline ends. CDR3 size: 13 residues. CDR1 is MGHRA, CDR2 YSYEKL, per germline. CDR3 bases: TGCGCCAGCAGCCCAACGACAGACAGGGAGCAGTACTTC. This codes for CASSPTTDREQYF.

The CDR3 is CASSGEGSYEQYF. The DNA for the CDR3 is TGTGCCAGCAGCGGTGAAGGGAGCTACGAGCAGTACTTC. The chain employs TRBV4-2 and TRBJ2-7, with D perhaps TRBD2 (5 bases). With 5 bases removed from V and 3 bases from J, the gap between germline ends came to 11 bases. CDR1 is LGHNA and CDR2 is YNFKEQ in the germline V gene. CDR3 size: 13 residues.

The chain couples TRBV18 to TRBJ2-7, with D tentatively TRBD2 (5 bases). Germline CDR1 KGHSH, CDR2 LQKENI. V lost 0 bases and J 5 bases, leaving 14 bases between the germline ends. The CDR3 runs to 15 residues. The CDR3 loop reads CASSPPGLPADEQYF. CDR3 sequence (DNA): TGTGCCAGCTCACCACCCGGACTCCCGGCGGACGAGCAGTACTTC.

The chain has TRBV18 and TRBJ1-3; D is possibly TRBD1 (6 bases). Trimming removed 2 bases at V and 4 bases at J, with 15 bases between. Looked up from germline, CDR1 is KGHSH and CDR2 is LQKENI. This CDR3 is 16 amino acids long. CDR3 nucleotide sequence: TGTGCCAGCTCACCATCCGGGCAGGGGCTCGGAAACACCATATATTTT. This sequence encodes CASSPSGQGLGNTIYF.

Comments on this clone: The germline gene is not matched at one end of the junction; a read error may be the cause. This chain uses TRBV7-9 with TRBJ1-1; maybe TRBD1 (5 bases). The CDR3 has 11 residues. In germline, CDR1 is SEHNR, CDR2 FQNEAQ (reference sequence). The CDR3 spells CSSSSGLGAFF. CDR3 bases: TGTTCCAGCAGCTCGGGACTGGGGGCTTTCTTT.

The rearrangement uses TRBV7-9 and TRBJ2-7; tentatively, D is TRBD2 (5 bases). This CDR3 region has 14 residues. Trimming took off 8 bases at V and 4 bases at J, with 18 bases between the two ends. Germline CDR1 SEHNR, CDR2 FQNEAQ (reference sequence). The chain's CDR3 is CASRPRGIAYEQYF. CDR3 nucleotides: TGTGCCAGCCGTCCCAGAGGTATAGCGTACGAGCAGTACTTC. Based on the CDR3 plus reference TRBV7-9 and TRBJ2-7, the full variable domain is DTGVSQNPRHKITKRGQNVTFRCDPISEHNRLYWYRQTLGQGPEFLTYFQNEAQLEKSRLLSDRFSAERPKGSFSTLEIQRTEQGDSAMYLCASRPRGIAYEQYFGPGTRLTVT.

V and J are TRBV15 and TRBJ1-2, with TRBD1 as a possible D gene (6 bases). This CDR3 has 14 amino acids. Germline CDR1 LNHNV, CDR2 YYDKDF (reference sequence). Trimming took 5 bases from V and 5 from J, leaving 15 bases between them. CDR3 sequence (DNA): TGTGCCACCAGCCCCAGGGGCGAAGGGTATGGCTACACCTTC. This gives the protein CATSPRGEGYGYTF.

This clone was seen more than once but under ten times. V gene TRBV5-6 combines with J gene TRBJ2-1, with TRBD1 matching over 7 bases. This CDR3 spans 13 amino acids. The V gene end was trimmed by 1 base and the J gene end by 11 bases; junction bases not matched to a gene: 6. From germline, CDR1 is SGHDT and CDR2 YYEEEE. The CDR3 is CASSLSPGQKQFF. CDR3 bases: TGTGCCAGCAGCTTGAGTCCGGGACAGAAGCAGTTCTTC.

J is TRBJ2-1 and V is TRBV6-1; weak D call: TRBD1 (6 bases). The CDR3 contains 14 residues. Germline values: CDR1 MNHNS, CDR2 SASEGT. With 7 bases removed from V and 5 bases from J, the gap between germline ends came to 15 bases. For the CDR3, the DNA is TGTGCCAGCACACCGCAACAGGGCAACAATGAGCAGTTCTTC. Its protein is CASTPQQGNNEQFF.

The chain uses TRBV9 and TRBJ2-2; TRBD1 matches at 9 bases. Germline values: CDR1 SGDLS, CDR2 YYNGEE. The CDR3 sequence is 16 residues long. Unmatched junction bases numbered 10, after V lost 4 bases and J lost 6 bases. The CDR3 reads CASSKRGGQGSGELFF. Here the CDR3 DNA reads TGTGCCAGCAGCAAAAGGGGGGGACAGGGTTCCGGGGAGCTGTTTTTT. Full variable domain (missing parts from reference TRBV9 and TRBJ2-2): DSGVTQTPKHLITATGQRVTLRCSPRSGDLSVYWYQQSLDQGLQFLIQYYNGEERAKGNILERFSAQQFPDLHSELNLSSLELGDSALYFCASSKRGGQGSGELFFGEGSRLTVL.

The gene calls are TRBV5-1 and TRBJ2-1; 13 bases align to TRBD2. J lost 0 bases, V lost 3 bases, and 6 bases had no gene match. The CDR3 extends over 18 amino acids. Germline CDR1 reads SGHRS; CDR2 reads YFSETQ. CDR3 DNA sequence: TGCGCCAGCAGCTCCCGGACTAGCGGGGGCCCCTCCTACAATGAGCAGTTCTTC. Residues: CASSSRTSGGPSYNEQFF.

This clone was counted a single time. In the same sample, other DNA sequences code for this CDR3. The chain has TRBV9 and TRBJ2-7, with TRBD1 matching 9 bases. The length of the CDR3 is 15 residues. V lost 2 bases, J lost 0 bases, and 3 bases stayed unmatched. CDR1 SGDLS and CDR2 YYNGEE come from the germline V gene. DNA of the CDR3: TGTGCCAGCAGCGTCGGGACAGGGTCCTCCTACGAGCAGTACTTC. Encoded protein: CASSVGTGSSYEQYF.

V and J are TRBV9 and TRBJ2-6; 7 bases agree with TRBD1. V trimming: 2 bases; J trimming: 0 bases; junction bases outside the gene matches: 5. This CDR3 region has 17 residues. In germline, CDR1 is SGDLS, CDR2 YYNGEE. In DNA, the CDR3 is TGTGCCAGCAGCGTGGGACAGATCCACTCTGGGGCCAACGTCCTGACTTTC. Its translation: CASSVGQIHSGANVLTF.

Note on this clone: In the same sample, other DNA sequences code for this CDR3. V usage is TRBV9 and J usage is TRBJ2-7; no definite D call. Germline V CDR1 and CDR2: SGDLS, YYNGEE. The germline V and J ends were trimmed by 0 bases and 0 bases, with 4 bases remaining between them. CDR3 length: 13 amino acids. In DNA, the CDR3 is TGTGCCAGCAGCGTAGGCAGCTCCTACGAGCAGTACTTC. As protein: CASSVGSSYEQYF.

This sequence joins TRBV7-2 and TRBJ2-2; TRBD2 agrees at 14 bases. V gave up 5 bases and J gave up 7 bases; unmatched junction bases: 6. Per the germline V gene, CDR1 is SGHTA and CDR2 is FQGNSA. The CDR3 sequence is 16 residues long. CDR3 bases: TGTGCCAGCAGCCCCGGGACTAGCGGGGGACTCGGGGAGCTGTTTTTT. Protein product: CASSPGTSGGLGELFF.

The J gene is TRBJ2-1, the V gene TRBV5-4; 11 nucleotides line up with TRBD2. Germline V gene lookup returns CDR1 SGHNT and CDR2 YYREEE (reference sequence). CDR3 length: 16 residues. Unmatched junction bases numbered 6, after V lost 0 bases and J lost 7 bases. CDR3 bases: TGTGCCAGCAGCTTGGGCCTAGCGGGGGGTAGAAATGAGCAGTTCTTC. Its translation: CASSLGLAGGRNEQFF.

This sequence joins TRBV14 and TRBJ1-3; no clear D. The CDR3 extends over 16 amino acids. V was trimmed by 5 bases and J by 1 base, leaving 15 bases between them. The germline V gene has CDR1 SGHDN and CDR2 FVKESK. CDR3 sequence: CASSTRGLRSGNTIYF. The CDR3 DNA reads TGTGCCAGCAGCACGCGAGGGTTACGTTCTGGAAACACCATATATTTT.

On this clone: The DNA is omitted, as the CDR3 cannot be located on it reliably, and the CDR3 follows TCRdb's listing. This chain links TRBV19 with TRBJ1-1; the listed D gene, TRBD1, was not tested against the DNA. The CDR3 length is 15 residues, termini included. Per the germline V gene, CDR1 is LNHDA and CDR2 is SQIVND (reference sequence). The CDR3 loop is CASSHRHFGNTEAFF.

This chain uses TRBV28 with TRBJ1-2; 12 bases map to TRBD1. Germline lookup yields CDR1 MDHEN and CDR2 SYDVKM. Trimming took 5 bases from V and 0 from J; bases not matched to a gene: 10. The CDR3 consists of 18 residues. The CDR3 nucleotides are TGTGCCAGCAGTCACCACCGCCGGGACAGGGGGCCTAACTATGGCTACACCTTC. Its translation: CASSHHRRDRGPNYGYTF.

This chain's CDR3 is CASSLVGRTQETQYF. The DNA of the CDR3 is TGTGCCAGCAGCTTAGTTGGTCGAACACAAGAGACCCAGTACTTC. This sequence joins TRBV11-3 and TRBJ2-5; D not resolved. The CDR3 length is 15 residues. Germline V gene data show CDR1 as SGHNT and CDR2 as YENEEA. With 1 base removed from V and 2 bases from J, the gap between germline ends came to 11 bases.

The chain uses TRBV5-1 and TRBJ2-7, with D possibly being TRBD1 (7 bases). In germline, CDR1 is SGHRS, CDR2 YFSETQ. The CDR3 consists of 14 residues. V was shortened by 4 bases and J by 2 bases, with 13 bases between the two germline ends. CDR3 bases: TGCGCCAGCAGCCATGCGGGACAGACCTACGAGCAGTACTTC. It yields the protein CASSHAGQTYEQYF.

The chain joins TRBV4-2 to TRBJ2-5; TRBD1 matches 7 bases. CDR3 length equals 16 residues. CDR1 LGHNA and CDR2 YNFKEQ come from the germline V gene. Germline trimming cut 1 base from V and 5 bases from J; bases unmatched to any gene: 10. The CDR3 is CASSQGVGGRWETQYF. CDR3 in DNA: TGTGCCAGCAGCCAAGGAGTAGGGGGCCGGTGGGAGACCCAGTACTTC.